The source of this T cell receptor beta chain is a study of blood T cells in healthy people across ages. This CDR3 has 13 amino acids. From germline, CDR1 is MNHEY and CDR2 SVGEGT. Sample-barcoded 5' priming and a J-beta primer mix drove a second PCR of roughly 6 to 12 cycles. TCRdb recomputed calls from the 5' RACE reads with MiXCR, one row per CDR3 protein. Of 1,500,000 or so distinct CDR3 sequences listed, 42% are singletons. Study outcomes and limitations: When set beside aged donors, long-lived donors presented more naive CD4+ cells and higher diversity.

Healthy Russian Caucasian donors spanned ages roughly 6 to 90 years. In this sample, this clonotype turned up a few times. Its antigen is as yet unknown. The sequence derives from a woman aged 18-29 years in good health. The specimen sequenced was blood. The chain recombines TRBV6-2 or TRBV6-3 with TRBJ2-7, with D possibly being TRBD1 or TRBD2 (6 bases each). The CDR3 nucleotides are TGTGCGAGCGGAGGGGGGATTGGCTACGAGCAGTACTTC. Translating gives CASGGGIGYEQYF.